Presented here are 4 T cell receptor beta chains from one specimen sequenced in a study of blood T cell repertoires in COVID-19. Assay: immunoSEQ multiplex PCR; the TCRdb copy retains only in-frame clones and omits some. Among about 44,000 clones, around 90% were seen once, and the ten largest hold approximately 1.4%. Sample: peripheral blood. These receptors all come from a woman in her thirties or forties with acute or convalescent COVID-19.

The V call is TRBV2, the J call TRBJ1-5; maybe TRBD1 (5 bases). Germline V gene sequence: CDR1 SNHLY, CDR2 FYNNEI. The CDR3 runs to 14 residues. V was trimmed by 6 bases and J by 1 base, leaving 10 bases between them. For the CDR3, the DNA is TGTGCCAGCAGGGGGGGGTCCAGCAATCAGCCCCAGCATTTT. It yields the protein CASRGGSSNQPQHF.

The chain uses TRBV29-1 and TRBJ1-2; D perhaps matches TRBD1 (6 bases). V shed 3 bases and J shed 8 bases, with 13 bases lying between them. Germline assignment: CDR1 SQVTM and CDR2 ANQGSEA. The CDR3 is 12 residues long. DNA of the CDR3: TGCAGCGTTGACTCGTCAGGGGACGGCTACACCTTC. Protein sequence: CSVDSSGDGYTF.

The chain recombines TRBV7-9 with TRBJ1-2, with D hard to call. CDR3 length: 15 amino acids. Germline lookup yields CDR1 SEHNR and CDR2 FQNEAQ (reference sequence). V was clipped by 3 bases and J by 2 bases, with 13 bases between them. The chain's CDR3 is CASSFPSPLNYGYTF. The CDR3 nucleotides are TGTGCCAGCAGCTTCCCATCCCCGCTAAACTATGGCTACACCTTC.

V gene TRBV4-2 combines with J gene TRBJ2-3, with TRBD1 matching over 10 bases. This CDR3 is built from 16 residues. The ends lost 3 bases at V and 4 bases at J; junction bases unmatched: 7. Germline CDR1 reads LGHNA; CDR2 reads YNFKEQ. The CDR3 is CASSHIGQGDPDTQYF. The CDR3 region has the DNA TGTGCCAGCAGCCATATCGGACAGGGGGACCCAGATACGCAGTATTTT.